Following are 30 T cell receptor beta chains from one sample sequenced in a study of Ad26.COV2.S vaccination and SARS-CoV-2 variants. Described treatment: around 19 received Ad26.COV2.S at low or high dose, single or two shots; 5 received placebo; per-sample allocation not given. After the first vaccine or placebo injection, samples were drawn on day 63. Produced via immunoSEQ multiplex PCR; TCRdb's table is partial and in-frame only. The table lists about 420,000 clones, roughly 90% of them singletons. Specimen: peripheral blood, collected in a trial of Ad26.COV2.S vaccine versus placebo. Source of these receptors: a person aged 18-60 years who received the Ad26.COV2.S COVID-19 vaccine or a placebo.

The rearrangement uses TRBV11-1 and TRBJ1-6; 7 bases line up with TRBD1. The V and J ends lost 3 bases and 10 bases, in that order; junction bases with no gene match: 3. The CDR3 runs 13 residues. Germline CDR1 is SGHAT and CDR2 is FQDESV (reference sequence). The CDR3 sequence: CASSLTGPSPLHF. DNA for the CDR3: TGTGCCAGCAGCTTGACAGGGCCCTCACCCCTCCACTTT.

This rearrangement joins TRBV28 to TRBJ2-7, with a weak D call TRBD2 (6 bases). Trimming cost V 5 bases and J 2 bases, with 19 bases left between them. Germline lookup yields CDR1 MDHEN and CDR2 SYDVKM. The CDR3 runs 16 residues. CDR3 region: CASSLGEEVPTYEQYF. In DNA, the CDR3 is TGTGCCAGCAGTCTTGGGGAGGAGGTACCTACCTACGAGCAGTACTTC.

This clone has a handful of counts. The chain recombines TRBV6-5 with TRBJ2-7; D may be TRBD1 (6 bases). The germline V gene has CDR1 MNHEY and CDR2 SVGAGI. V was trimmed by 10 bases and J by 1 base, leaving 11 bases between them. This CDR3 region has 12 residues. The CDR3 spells CATQQGSYEQYF. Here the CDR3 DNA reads TGTGCCACCCAACAGGGATCCTACGAGCAGTACTTC.

Here the CDR3 reads CASGRTGRYNSPLHF. The DNA for the CDR3 is TGTGCCAGCGGACGGACAGGGAGGTATAATTCACCCCTCCACTTT. The V and J genes are TRBV5-8 and TRBJ1-6; 8 bases fit TRBD1. V lost 7 bases and J lost 4; bases outside the gene matches: 7. This CDR3 has 15 residues. CDR1 and CDR2 from the germline V gene are SGHTS and YDEGEE.

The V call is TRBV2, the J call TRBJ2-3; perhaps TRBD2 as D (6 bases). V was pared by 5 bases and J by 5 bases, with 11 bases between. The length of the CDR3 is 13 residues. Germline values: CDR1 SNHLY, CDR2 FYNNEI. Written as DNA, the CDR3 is TGTGCCAGCAGTCCCCGGCGGGGAGATACGCAGTATTTT. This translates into CASSPRRGDTQYF.

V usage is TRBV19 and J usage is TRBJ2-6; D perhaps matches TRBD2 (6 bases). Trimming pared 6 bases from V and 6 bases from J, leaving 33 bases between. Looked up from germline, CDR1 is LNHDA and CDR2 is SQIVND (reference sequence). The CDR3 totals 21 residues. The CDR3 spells CASSHRLGRRDSTNMANVLTF. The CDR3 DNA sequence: TGTGCCAGTAGCCACCGACTGGGGAGACGGGACTCTACTAATATGGCCAACGTCCTGACTTTC.

The CDR3 sequence is CASSSQGRSPDTQYF. The CDR3 coding sequence is TGTGCCAGCAGTTCCCAGGGAAGGTCCCCAGATACGCAGTATTTT. The rearrangement uses TRBV6-2 or TRBV6-3 and TRBJ2-3, with D tentatively TRBD1 (5 bases). This CDR3 spans 15 amino acids. Germline CDR1 and CDR2: MNHEY and SVGEGT. V was shortened by 4 bases and J by 4 bases, with 15 bases between the two germline ends.

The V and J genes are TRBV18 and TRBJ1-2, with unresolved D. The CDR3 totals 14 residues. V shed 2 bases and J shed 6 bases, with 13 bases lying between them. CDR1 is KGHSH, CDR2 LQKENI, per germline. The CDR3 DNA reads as TGTGCCAGCTCACCAGCCGGGCAGGCGGATGGCTACACCTTC. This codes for CASSPAGQADGYTF.

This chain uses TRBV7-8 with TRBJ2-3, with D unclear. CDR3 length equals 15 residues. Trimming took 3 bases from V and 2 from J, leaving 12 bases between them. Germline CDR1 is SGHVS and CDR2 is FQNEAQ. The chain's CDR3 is CASSFDQTHTDTQYF. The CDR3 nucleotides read TGTGCCAGCAGCTTCGACCAGACCCACACAGATACGCAGTATTTT.

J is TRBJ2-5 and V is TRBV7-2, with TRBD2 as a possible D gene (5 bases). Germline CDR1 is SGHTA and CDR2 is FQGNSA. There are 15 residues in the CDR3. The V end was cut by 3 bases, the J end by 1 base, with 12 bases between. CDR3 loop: CASSFQYGLQETQYF. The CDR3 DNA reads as TGTGCCAGCAGCTTTCAGTACGGACTCCAAGAGACCCAGTACTTC.

CDR3 amino acids: CANLAYEQYF. Here the CDR3 DNA reads TGTGCCAATTTAGCCTACGAGCAGTACTTC. The chain uses TRBV10-3 and TRBJ2-7, with no clear D. This CDR3 region has 10 residues. Germline V CDR1 and CDR2: ENHRY, SYGVKD. Trimming shortened V by 10 bases and J by 2 bases, and 6 bases separated the two germline ends.

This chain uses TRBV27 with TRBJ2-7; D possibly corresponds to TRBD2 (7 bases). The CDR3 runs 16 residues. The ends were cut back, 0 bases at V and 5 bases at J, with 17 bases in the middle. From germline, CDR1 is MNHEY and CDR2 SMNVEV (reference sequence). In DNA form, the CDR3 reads TGTGCCAGCAGTTTATCGAATTACGCGGGGGCCCACGAGCAGTACTTC. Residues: CASSLSNYAGAHEQYF.

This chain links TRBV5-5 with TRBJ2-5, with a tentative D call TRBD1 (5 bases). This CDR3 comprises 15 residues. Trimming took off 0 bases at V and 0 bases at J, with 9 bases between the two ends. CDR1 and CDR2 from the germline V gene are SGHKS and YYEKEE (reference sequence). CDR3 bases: TGTGCCAGCAGCTTGGGGACAATTAACCAAGAGACCCAGTACTTC. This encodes CASSLGTINQETQYF. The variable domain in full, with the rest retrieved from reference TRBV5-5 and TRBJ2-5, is DAGVTQSPTHLIKTRGQQVTLRCSPISGHKSVSWYQQVLGQGPQFIFQYYEKEERGRGNFPDRFSARQFPNYSSELNVNALLLGDSALYLCASSLGTINQETQYFGPGTRLLVL.

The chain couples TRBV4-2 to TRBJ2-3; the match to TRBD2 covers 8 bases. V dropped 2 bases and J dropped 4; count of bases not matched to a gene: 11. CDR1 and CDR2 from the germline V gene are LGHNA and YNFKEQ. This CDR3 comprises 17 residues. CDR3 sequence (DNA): TGTGCCAGCAGCCAAAGATTAGGGACTAGTTCAGCAGATACGCAGTATTTT. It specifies CASSQRLGTSSADTQYF.

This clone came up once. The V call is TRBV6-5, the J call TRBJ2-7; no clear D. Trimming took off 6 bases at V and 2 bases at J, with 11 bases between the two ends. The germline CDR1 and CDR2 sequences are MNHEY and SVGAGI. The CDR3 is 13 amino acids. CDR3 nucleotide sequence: TGTGCCAGCAGCCCGACATCAACCTACGAGCAGTACTTC. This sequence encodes CASSPTSTYEQYF.

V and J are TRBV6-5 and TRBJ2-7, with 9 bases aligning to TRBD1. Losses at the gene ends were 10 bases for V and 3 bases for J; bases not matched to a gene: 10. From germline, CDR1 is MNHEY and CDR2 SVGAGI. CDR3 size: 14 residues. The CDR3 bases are TGTGCCACCCATTCGGGGGACAGGGTCTACGAGCAGTACTTC. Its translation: CATHSGDRVYEQYF.

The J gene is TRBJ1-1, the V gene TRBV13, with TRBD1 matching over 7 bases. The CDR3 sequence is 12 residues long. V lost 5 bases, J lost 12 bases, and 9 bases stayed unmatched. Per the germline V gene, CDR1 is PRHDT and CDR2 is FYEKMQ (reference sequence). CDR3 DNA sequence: TGTGCCAGCAGCCGCTCCCCAGGGGGATCTTTCTTT. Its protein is CASSRSPGGSFF.

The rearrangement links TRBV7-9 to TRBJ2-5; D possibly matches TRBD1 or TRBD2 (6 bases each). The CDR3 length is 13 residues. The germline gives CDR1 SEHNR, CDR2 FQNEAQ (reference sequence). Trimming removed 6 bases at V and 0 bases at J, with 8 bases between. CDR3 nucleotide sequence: TGTGCCAGCAGAAGGGGGGACCAAGAGACCCAGTACTTC. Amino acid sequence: CASRRGDQETQYF.

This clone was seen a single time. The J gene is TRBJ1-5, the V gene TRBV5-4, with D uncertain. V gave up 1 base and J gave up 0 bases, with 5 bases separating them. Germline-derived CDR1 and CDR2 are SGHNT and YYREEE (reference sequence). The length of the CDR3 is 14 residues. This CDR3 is CASSLKGSNQPQHF. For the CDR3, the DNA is TGTGCCAGCAGCTTGAAGGGTAGCAATCAGCCCCAGCATTTT.

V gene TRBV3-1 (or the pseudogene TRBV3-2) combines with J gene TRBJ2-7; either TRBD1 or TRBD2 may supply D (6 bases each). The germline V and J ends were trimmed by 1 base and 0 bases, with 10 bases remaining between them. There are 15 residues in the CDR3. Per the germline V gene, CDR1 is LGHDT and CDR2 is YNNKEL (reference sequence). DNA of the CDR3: TGTGCCAGCAGCCAAGTGGGGGGCCTCTCCTACGAGCAGTACTTC. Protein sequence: CASSQVGGLSYEQYF.

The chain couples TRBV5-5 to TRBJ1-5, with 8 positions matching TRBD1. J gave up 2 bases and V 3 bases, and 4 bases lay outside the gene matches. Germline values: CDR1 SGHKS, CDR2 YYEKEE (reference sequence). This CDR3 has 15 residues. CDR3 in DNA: TGTGCCAGCAGCTCTACAGGGGGAGGCAATCAGCCCCAGCATTTT. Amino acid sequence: CASSSTGGGNQPQHF.

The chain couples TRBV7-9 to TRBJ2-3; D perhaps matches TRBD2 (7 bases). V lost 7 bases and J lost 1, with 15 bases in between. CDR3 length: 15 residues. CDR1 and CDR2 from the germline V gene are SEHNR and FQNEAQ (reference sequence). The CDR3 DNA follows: TGTGCCAGCACTCCACAGGGACTACGCACAGATACGCAGTATTTT. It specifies CASTPQGLRTDTQYF. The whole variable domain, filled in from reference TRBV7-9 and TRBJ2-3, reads DTGVSQNPRHKITKRGQNVTFRCDPISEHNRLYWYRQTLGQGPEFLTYFQNEAQLEKSRLLSDRFSAERPKGSFSTLEIQRTEQGDSAMYLCASTPQGLRTDTQYFGPGTRLTVL.

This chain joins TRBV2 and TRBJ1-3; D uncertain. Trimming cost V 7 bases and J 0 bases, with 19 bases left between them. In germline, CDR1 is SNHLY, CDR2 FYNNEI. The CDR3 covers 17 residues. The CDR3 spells CASTGGQNALSGNTIYF. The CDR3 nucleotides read TGTGCCAGCACTGGTGGGCAGAATGCTCTCTCTGGAAACACCATATATTTT.

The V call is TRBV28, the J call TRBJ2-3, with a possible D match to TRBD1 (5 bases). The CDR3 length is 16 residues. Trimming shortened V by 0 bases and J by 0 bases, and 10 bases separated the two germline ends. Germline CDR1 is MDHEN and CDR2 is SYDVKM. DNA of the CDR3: TGTGCCAGCAGTTTATGGACAGTCCGAAGCACAGATACGCAGTATTTT. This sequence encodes CASSLWTVRSTDTQYF.

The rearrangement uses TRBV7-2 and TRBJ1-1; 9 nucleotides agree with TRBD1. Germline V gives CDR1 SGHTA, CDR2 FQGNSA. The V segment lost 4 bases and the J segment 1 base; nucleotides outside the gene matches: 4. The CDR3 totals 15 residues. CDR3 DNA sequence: TGTGCCAGCAGCTCACAGGGGGCGGGGAACACTGAAGCTTTCTTT. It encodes CASSSQGAGNTEAFF.

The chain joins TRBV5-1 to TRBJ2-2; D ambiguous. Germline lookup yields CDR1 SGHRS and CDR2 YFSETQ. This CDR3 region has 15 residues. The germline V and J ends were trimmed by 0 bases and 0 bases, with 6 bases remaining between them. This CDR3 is CASSLGGANTGELFF. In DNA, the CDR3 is TGCGCCAGCAGCTTGGGTGGGGCGAACACCGGGGAGCTGTTTTTT.

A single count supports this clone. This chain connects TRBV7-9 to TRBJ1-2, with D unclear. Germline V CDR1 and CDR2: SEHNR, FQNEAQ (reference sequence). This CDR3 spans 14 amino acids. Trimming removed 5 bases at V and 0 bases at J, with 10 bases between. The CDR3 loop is CASSLVPPNYGYTF. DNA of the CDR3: TGTGCCAGCAGCCTCGTGCCTCCTAACTATGGCTACACCTTC.

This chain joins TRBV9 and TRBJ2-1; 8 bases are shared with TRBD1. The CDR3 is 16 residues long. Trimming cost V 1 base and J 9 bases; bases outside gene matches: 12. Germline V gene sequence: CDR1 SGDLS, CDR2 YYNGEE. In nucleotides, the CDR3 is TGTGCCAGCAGCGTAACCCCCGGGGACAGGTTAGGTGAGCAGTTCTTC. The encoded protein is CASSVTPGDRLGEQFF.

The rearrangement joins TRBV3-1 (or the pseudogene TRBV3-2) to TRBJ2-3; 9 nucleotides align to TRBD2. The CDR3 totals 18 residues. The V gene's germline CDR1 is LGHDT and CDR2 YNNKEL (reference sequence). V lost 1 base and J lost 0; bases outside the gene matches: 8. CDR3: CASSQALAGTPSTDTQYF. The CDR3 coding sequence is TGTGCCAGCAGCCAAGCGCTAGCGGGGACCCCTAGCACAGATACGCAGTATTTT.

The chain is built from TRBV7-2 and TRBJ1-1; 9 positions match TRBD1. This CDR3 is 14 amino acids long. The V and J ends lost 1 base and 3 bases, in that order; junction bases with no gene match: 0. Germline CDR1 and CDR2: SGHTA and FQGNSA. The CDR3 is CASSLGTGDTEAFF. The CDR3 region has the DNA TGTGCCAGCAGCTTAGGGACAGGGGACACTGAAGCTTTCTTT.